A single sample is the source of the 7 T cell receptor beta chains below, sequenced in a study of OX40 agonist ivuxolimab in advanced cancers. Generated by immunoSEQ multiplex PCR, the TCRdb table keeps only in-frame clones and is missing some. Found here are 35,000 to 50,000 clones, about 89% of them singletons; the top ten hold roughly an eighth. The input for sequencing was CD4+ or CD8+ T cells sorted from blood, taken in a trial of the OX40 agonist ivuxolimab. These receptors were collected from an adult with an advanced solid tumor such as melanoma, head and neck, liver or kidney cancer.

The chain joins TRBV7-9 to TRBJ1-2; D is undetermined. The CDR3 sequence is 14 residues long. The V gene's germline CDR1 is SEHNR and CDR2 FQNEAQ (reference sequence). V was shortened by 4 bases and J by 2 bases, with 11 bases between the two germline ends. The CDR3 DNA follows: TGTGCCAGCAGCTCCTCAACACAAAACTATGGCTACACCTTC. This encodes CASSSSTQNYGYTF.

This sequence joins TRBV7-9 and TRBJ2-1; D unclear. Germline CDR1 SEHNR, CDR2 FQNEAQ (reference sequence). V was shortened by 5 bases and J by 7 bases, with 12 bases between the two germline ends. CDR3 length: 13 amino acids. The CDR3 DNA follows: TGTGCCAGCAGCCTGAGTCTACGTAATGAGCAGTTCTTC. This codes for CASSLSLRNEQFF. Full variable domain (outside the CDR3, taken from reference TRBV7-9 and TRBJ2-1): DTGVSQNPRHKITKRGQNVTFRCDPISEHNRLYWYRQTLGQGPEFLTYFQNEAQLEKSRLLSDRFSAERPKGSFSTLEIQRTEQGDSAMYLCASSLSLRNEQFFGPGTRLTVL.

CDR3 coding DNA: TGTGCCAGCAGCTTAATCTTAGCCGAAGGACAGGCCAAAAACATTCAGTACTTC. As protein: CASSLILAEGQAKNIQYF. The chain combines TRBV7-9 with TRBJ2-4, with a tentative D call TRBD1 (6 bases). Germline V lookup: CDR1 SEHNR, CDR2 FQNEAQ (reference sequence). Between the trimmed V and J ends, which lost 2 bases and 1 base, there was a span of 18 bases. This CDR3 comprises 18 residues.

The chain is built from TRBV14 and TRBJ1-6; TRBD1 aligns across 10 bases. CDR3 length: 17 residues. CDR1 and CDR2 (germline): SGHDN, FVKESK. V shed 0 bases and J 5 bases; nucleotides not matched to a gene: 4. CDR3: CASSQDGTGVDNSPLHF. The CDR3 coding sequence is TGTGCCAGCAGCCAAGACGGGACAGGGGTCGATAATTCACCCCTCCACTTT.

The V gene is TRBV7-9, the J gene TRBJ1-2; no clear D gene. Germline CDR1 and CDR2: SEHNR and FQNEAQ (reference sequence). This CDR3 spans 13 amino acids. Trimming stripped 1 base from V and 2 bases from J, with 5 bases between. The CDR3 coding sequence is TGTGCCAGCAGCTTAGAGACCAACTATGGCTACACCTTC. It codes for CASSLETNYGYTF. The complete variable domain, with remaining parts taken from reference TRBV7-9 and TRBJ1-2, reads DTGVSQNPRHKITKRGQNVTFRCDPISEHNRLYWYRQTLGQGPEFLTYFQNEAQLEKSRLLSDRFSAERPKGSFSTLEIQRTEQGDSAMYLCASSLETNYGYTFGSGTRLTVV.

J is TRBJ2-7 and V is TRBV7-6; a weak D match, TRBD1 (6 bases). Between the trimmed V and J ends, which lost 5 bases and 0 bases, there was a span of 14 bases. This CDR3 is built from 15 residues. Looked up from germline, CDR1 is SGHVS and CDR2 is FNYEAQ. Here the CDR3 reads CASSKMGTLSYEQYF. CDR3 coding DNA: TGTGCCAGCAGCAAAATGGGGACACTCTCCTACGAGCAGTACTTC.

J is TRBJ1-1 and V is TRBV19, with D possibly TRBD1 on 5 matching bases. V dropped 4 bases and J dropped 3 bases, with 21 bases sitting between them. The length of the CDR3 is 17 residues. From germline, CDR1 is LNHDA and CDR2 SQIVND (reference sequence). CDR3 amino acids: CASSRGGTLRGDTEAFF. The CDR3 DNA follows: TGTGCCAGTAGTAGGGGGGGAACACTTCGAGGCGACACTGAAGCTTTCTTT.